A single sample gave rise to the 18 T cell receptor beta chains below, sequenced in a study of T cells in Graves' hyperthyroidism and ophthalmopathy. There were TCR beta CDR3 regions amplified from RNA transcripts. An initial round of RT-PCR targeting the TCR CDR3 relied on the HTBI primer set. TCRdb ran MiXCR on the multiplex PCR reads and lists one entry per CDR3 protein. The sample lists 600,000 or so distinct CDR3 sequences; around 45% were seen once. The sequencing input was peripheral blood or thyroid tissue (not recorded which). The receptors come from a woman younger than 30 with Graves' hyperthyroidism.

This clonotype showed up just a few times. A junction end diverges from the germline sequence, so it may reflect a read error. This chain joins TRBV10-3 and TRBJ1-2, with 8 bases fitting TRBD1. Germline V gene lookup returns CDR1 ENHRY and CDR2 SYGVKD. This CDR3 has 15 amino acids. DNA for the CDR3: TGTGCCAGCAGTTTTGGCCAGGGGGCGAACTATGGCTACACCTTC. Translated: CASSFGQGANYGYTF.

This clonotype occurred many times. V usage is TRBV29-1 and J usage is TRBJ2-7; D possibly corresponds to TRBD2 (7 bases). Between the trimmed V and J ends, which lost 7 bases and 10 bases, there was a span of 23 bases. The CDR3 runs 13 residues. Germline-derived CDR1 and CDR2 are SQVTM and ANQGSEA. In DNA form, the CDR3 reads TGCAGCGCCCACCAGGGCGGGGGCGGTCAACAGTACTTC. This sequence encodes CSAHQGGGGQQYF.

The V gene is TRBV29-1, the J gene TRBJ1-5; D possibly corresponds to TRBD1 (5 bases). The CDR3 runs to 15 residues. Germline CDR1 and CDR2: SQVTM and ANQGSEA. The CDR3 spells CSARDSRVPNQPQHF. The CDR3 DNA reads as TGCAGTGCTAGAGACTCCAGGGTCCCCAATCAGCCCCAGCATTTT.

There are many counts of this clonotype. This chain uses TRBV7-3 with TRBJ1-5; D call uncertain. CDR1 and CDR2 (germline): SGHTA, FQGTGA. The CDR3 covers 13 residues. The V gene lost 0 bases and the J gene lost 7 bases, with 7 bases spanning the gap. CDR3 in amino acids: CASSLTNGQPQHF. The DNA of the CDR3 is TGTGCCAGCAGCTTAACCAACGGCCAGCCCCAGCATTTT.

This clonotype was counted ten times or more. The chain carries TRBV12-3 or TRBV12-4 and TRBJ1-4; D unclear. The CDR3 runs 14 residues. Trimming took 5 bases from V and 11 from J, leaving 18 bases between them. The CDR3 nucleotides are TGTGCCAGCAGTCACCGGACGAGACGGGAGAAACTGTTTTTT. Translating it yields CASSHRTRREKLFF.

This chain links TRBV29-1 with TRBJ2-5, with unresolved D. V was pared by 8 bases and J by 5 bases, with 15 bases between. The germline V gene encodes CDR1 SQVTM and CDR2 ANQGSEA. The length of the CDR3 is 12 residues. The CDR3 spells CSSQVGPETQYF. The CDR3 DNA reads as TGCAGCTCCCAAGTGGGTCCCGAGACCCAGTACTTC.

There are a few counts of this clonotype. The chain's CDR3 is CASSRGFTGELFF. For the CDR3, the DNA is TGTGCCAGCAGTAGGGGCTTCACCGGGGAGCTGTTTTTT. The rearrangement uses TRBV2 and TRBJ2-2; D is perhaps TRBD1 (5 bases). Germline CDR1 and CDR2: SNHLY and FYNNEI. Trimming took 5 bases from V and 4 from J, leaving 8 bases between them. This CDR3 is 13 amino acids long.

The CDR3 nucleotides read TGTGCCAGCAGTGATCCCTCGAGAGGCCCCATTGAAGAGCAGTACTTC. Translating gives CASSDPSRGPIEEQYF. The chain combines TRBV2 with TRBJ2-7, with unresolved D. Trimming left V 3 bases short and J 7 bases short, with 22 bases between. The CDR3 has 16 amino acids. Germline V lookup: CDR1 SNHLY, CDR2 FYNNEI.

This clonotype was counted a few times. The rearrangement joins TRBV7-8 to TRBJ1-1; the D is unclear. From germline, CDR1 is SGHVS and CDR2 FQNEAQ. The germline V and J ends were trimmed by 6 bases and 10 bases, with 18 bases remaining between them. This CDR3 has 13 residues. The CDR3 loop is CASSLSGGSRAFF. The CDR3 nucleotides read TGTGCCAGCAGTTTATCAGGAGGATCGAGAGCTTTCTTT.

The chain carries TRBV2 and TRBJ1-6, with unresolved D. CDR1 is SNHLY, CDR2 FYNNEI, per germline. The V end was cut by 5 bases, the J end by 8 bases, with 13 bases between. The length of the CDR3 is 14 residues. The CDR3, as DNA: TGTGCCAGCAGTTACTTGGAGAAACATTCACCCCTCCACTTT. It is translated as CASSYLEKHSPLHF. Full variable domain (missing parts from reference TRBV2 and TRBJ1-6): EPEVTQTPSHQVTQMGQEVILRCVPISNHLYFYWYRQILGQKVEFLVSFYNNEISEKSEIFDDQFSVERPDGSNFTLKIRSTKLEDSAMYFCASSYLEKHSPLHFGNGTRLTVT.

To note about this clonotype: An end of the junction differs from the germline gene, which may be a read error. The chain employs TRBV29-1 and TRBJ1-6; D is undetermined. This CDR3 spans 13 amino acids. Germline CDR1 reads SQVTM; CDR2 reads ANQGSEA. In DNA, the CDR3 is TGCAGCGTTGGGACCAGAACTAATTCACCCCCCCACTTT. Its translation is CSVGTRTNSPPHF.

V gene TRBV5-1 combines with J gene TRBJ1-4, with 9 bases matching TRBD1. V shed 4 bases, J shed 5 bases, and the junction held 3 bases outside the gene matches. The germline gives CDR1 SGHRS, CDR2 YFSETQ. The CDR3 runs 14 residues. The CDR3 region is CASSGDRENEKLFF. The CDR3 DNA sequence: TGCGCCAGCAGCGGGGACAGGGAAAATGAAAAACTGTTTTTT.

For this clonotype: A junction end diverges from the germline sequence, so it may reflect a read error. The chain has TRBV2 and TRBJ1-6, with a possible D match to TRBD1 (6 bases). The CDR3 contains 8 residues. Germline V gene sequence: CDR1 SNHLY, CDR2 FYNNEI. CDR3 nucleotides: TGTGCCAGCAGCGGGGGCCTCTTT. Encoded protein: CASSGGLF.

This clonotype was counted ten times or more. The rearrangement joins TRBV2 to TRBJ2-5; TRBD2 might be the D (6 bases). Trimming took 4 bases from V and 4 from J, leaving 13 bases between them. The CDR3 sequence is 14 residues long. Looked up from germline, CDR1 is SNHLY and CDR2 is FYNNEI. The CDR3 bases are TGTGCCAGCAGTGGGGGACTGATTGGAGAGACCCAGTACTTC. Translation: CASSGGLIGETQYF.

This clonotype was picked up many times. CDR3 protein: CSVARTSNTEAFF. Here the CDR3 DNA reads TGCAGCGTCGCGCGTACCTCCAACACTGAAGCTTTCTTT. The rearrangement joins TRBV29-1 to TRBJ1-1; D ambiguous. Trimming left V 6 bases short and J 2 bases short, with 13 bases between. CDR1 and CDR2 from the germline V gene are SQVTM and ANQGSEA. This CDR3 comprises 13 residues.

The chain combines TRBV5-1 with TRBJ1-4; 11 positions match TRBD1. Germline V gene data show CDR1 as SGHRS and CDR2 as YFSETQ. The CDR3 totals 16 residues. V lost 3 bases, J lost 10 bases, and 11 bases stayed unmatched. CDR3 sequence reads: CASSYFAGTGGVKLFF. The CDR3 region has the DNA TGCGCCAGCAGCTACTTTGCCGGGACAGGGGGAGTAAAACTGTTTTTT.

V gene TRBV20-1 combines with J gene TRBJ1-1; no clear D gene. The CDR3 contains 13 residues. The germline gives CDR1 DFQATT, CDR2 SNEGSKA (reference sequence). Trimming removed 5 bases from V and 4 bases from J, with 14 bases in between. CDR3 DNA sequence: TGCAGTGCTCCCCGAGGAGCGTTCACTGAAGCTTTCTTT. Amino acids: CSAPRGAFTEAFF.

The DNA of the CDR3 is TGTGCCAGCAGCCAGACCGGGACAGGGGATGAAAAACTGTTTTTT. It yields the protein CASSQTGTGDEKLFF. The chain uses TRBV7-9 and TRBJ1-4; the match to TRBD1 covers 10 bases. Losses at the gene ends were 5 bases for V and 6 bases for J; bases not matched to a gene: 6. The CDR3 has 15 amino acids. Germline V gives CDR1 SEHNR, CDR2 FQNEAQ (reference sequence).